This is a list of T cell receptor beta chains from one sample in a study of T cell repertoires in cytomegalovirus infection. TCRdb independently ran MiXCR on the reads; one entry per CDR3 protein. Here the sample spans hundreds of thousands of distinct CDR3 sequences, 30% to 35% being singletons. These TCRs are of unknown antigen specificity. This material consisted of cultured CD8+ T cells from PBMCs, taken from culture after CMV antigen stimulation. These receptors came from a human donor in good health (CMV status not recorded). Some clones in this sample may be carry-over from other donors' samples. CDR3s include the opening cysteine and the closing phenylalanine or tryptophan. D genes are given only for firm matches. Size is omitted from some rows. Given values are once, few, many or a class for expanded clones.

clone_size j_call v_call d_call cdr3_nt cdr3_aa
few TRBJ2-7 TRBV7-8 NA TGTGCCAGCACATTAAGATCCTACGAGCAGTACTTC CASTLRSYEQYF
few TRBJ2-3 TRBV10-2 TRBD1 TGCGCCAGCAGTGACCGCTCCCCCTCGCCGGGACAGGGGGCTAATACGCAGTATTTT CASSDRSPSPGQGANTQYF
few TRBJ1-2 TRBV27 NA TGTGCCAGCAGTTTAATCGGCGGCGGCTACTATGGCTACACCTTC CASSLIGGGYYGYTF
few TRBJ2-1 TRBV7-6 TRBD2 TGTGCCAGCAGCCCCGGGGGCGGGGGGCTCAATGAGCAGTTCTTC CASSPGGGGLNEQFF
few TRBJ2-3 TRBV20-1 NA TGCAGTGCTGGTGTTGCCGATACGCAGTATTTT CSAGVADTQYF
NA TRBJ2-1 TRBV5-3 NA TGTGCCAGCAGCGACCCTTTTAGCAGTAGCTCCTACAATGAGCAGTTCTTC CASSDPFSSSSYNEQFF
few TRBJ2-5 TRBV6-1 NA TGTGCCAGCACTCCATGGGGGGCCCGTGAGACCCAGTACTTC CASTPWGARETQYF
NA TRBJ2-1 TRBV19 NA TGTGCCAGTAACGTCGGAGGTCTTGATCCCTACAATGAGCAGTTCTTC CASNVGGLDPYNEQFF
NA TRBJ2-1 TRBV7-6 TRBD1 TGTGCCAGCAGCTTCGGGACAGGGAGCGATGAGCAGTTCTTC CASSFGTGSDEQFF
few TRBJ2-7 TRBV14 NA TGTGCCAGCAGCCAAGATTGGTACGACGAGCAGTACTTC CASSQDWYDEQYF
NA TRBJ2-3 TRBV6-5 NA TGTGCCAGCAGTTCCCTAAGTTACGATACGCAGTATTTT CASSSLSYDTQYF
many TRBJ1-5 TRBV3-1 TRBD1 TGTGCCAGCAGCCTGGGACAGGGGTCGTTTCAGCCCCAGCATTTT CASSLGQGSFQPQHF
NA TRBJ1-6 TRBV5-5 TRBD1 TGTGCCAGCAGCATCGGGACAGGGAGCTCCTATAATTCACCCCTCCACTTT CASSIGTGSSYNSPLHF
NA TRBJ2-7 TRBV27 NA TGTGCCAGCAGTTTTTTCCGGAATGGGGTTGAACACGAGCAGTACTTC CASSFFRNGVEHEQYF
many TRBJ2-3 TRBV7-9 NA TGTGCCAGCAGCCAACATTACATCCGGGACTTCAGCACAGATACGCAGTATTTT CASSQHYIRDFSTDTQYF
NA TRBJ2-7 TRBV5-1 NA TGCGCCAGCATTATTCAGAGTCTGAAAACCTACGAGCAGTACTTC CASIIQSLKTYEQYF
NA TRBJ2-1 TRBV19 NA TGTGCCAGTTGGGGTCATGAGCAGTTCTTC CASWGHEQFF
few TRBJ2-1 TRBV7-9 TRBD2 TGTGCCAGCAGCCGGGGACTAGCGGGGGTCCGTGGGGTTGAGCAGTTCTTC CASSRGLAGVRGVEQFF
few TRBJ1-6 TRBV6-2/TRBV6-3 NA TGTGCCAGCAAACTACAGCGCTCCTATAATTCACCCCTCCACTTT CASKLQRSYNSPLHF
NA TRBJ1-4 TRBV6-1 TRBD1 TGTGCCAGCAGACGCCGGGACAGTAATGAAAAACTGTTTTTT CASRRRDSNEKLFF
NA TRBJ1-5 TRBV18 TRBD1 TGTGTCAGCTCACCATGGCCGGGACAGAATAATCTCAATCAGCCCCAGCATTTT CVSSPWPGQNNLNQPQHF
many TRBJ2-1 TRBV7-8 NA TGTGCCAGCAGCCTAAGTAGCGATGAGCAGTTCTTC CASSLSSDEQFF
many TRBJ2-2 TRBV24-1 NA TGTGCCACCAGTGATTTAGGGGGAAAAGGTACCCTTACTTACACCGGGGAGCTGTTTTTT CATSDLGGKGTLTYTGELFF
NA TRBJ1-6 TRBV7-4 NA TGTGCCAGCAGCTTGTCTGGGATGGGTTCACCCCTCCACTTT CASSLSGMGSPLHF
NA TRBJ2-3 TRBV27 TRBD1 TGTGCCAGCAGTCCACAGGGGGGTGTCTTGGTCACGCAGTATTTT CASSPQGGVLVTQYF
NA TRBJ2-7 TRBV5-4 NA TGTGCCAGCAGCTTGGGCGACGGCTACGAGCAGTACTTC CASSLGDGYEQYF
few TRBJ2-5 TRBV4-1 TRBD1 TGCGCCAGCAGCCAAACCGGACAGGGGGCACTGCAGACCCAGTACTTC CASSQTGQGALQTQYF
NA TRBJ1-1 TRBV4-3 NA TGCGCCAGCAGCCAAGGCAGGGTGACTGAAGCTTTCTTT CASSQGRVTEAFF
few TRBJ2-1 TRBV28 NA TGTGCCAGCCTATTTGGGGCAGGAACTGGCAATGAGCAGTTCTTC CASLFGAGTGNEQFF
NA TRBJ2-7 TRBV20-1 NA TGCAGTGCTAGAGATCGGCAGGGGTCCTACGAGCAGTACTTC CSARDRQGSYEQYF
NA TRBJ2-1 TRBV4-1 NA TGCGCCAGCAGCCAAGATCCTCTCCGGAGCTCCTACAATGAGCAGTTCTTC CASSQDPLRSSYNEQFF
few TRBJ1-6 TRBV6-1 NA TGTGCCAGCAGTACGGCACGGGAAAATTCACCCCTCCACTTT CASSTARENSPLHF
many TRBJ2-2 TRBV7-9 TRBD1 TGTGCCAGCAGCCCAACTAGGGGACAGGGCGATGCGACCGGGGAGCTGTTTTTT CASSPTRGQGDATGELFF
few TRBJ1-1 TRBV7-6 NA TGTGCCAGCAGCCCCGAGGGGAAATTGCAAGCTTTCTTT CASSPEGKLQAFF
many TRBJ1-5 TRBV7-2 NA TGTGCCAGCAGCACCTATAGCAATCAGCCCCAGCATTTT CASSTYSNQPQHF
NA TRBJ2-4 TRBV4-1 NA TGTGCCAGCAGTTCCGGCCGGGGCAAAAACATTCAGTACTTC CASSSGRGKNIQYF
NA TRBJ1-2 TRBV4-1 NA TGCGCCAGCAGCCAAGATACGGTCCGAGCATGGCCCTATGGCTACACCTTC CASSQDTVRAWPYGYTF
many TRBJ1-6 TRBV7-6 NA TGTGCCAGCAGCCACCCGGCAGGGGCAAATTCACCCCTCCACTTT CASSHPAGANSPLHF
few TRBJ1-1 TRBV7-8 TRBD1 TGTGCCAGCAGGTCTCTTGAGGCCAGGGGGCGGATTGAAGCTTTCTTT CASRSLEARGRIEAFF
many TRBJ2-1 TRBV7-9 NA TGTGCCAGCAGCTTCAGCAGCCTCGAGCAGTTCTTC CASSFSSLEQFF
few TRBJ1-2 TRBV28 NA TGTGCCAGCAGTCCCCGCGGGGGCATTCCTAACTATGGCTACACCTTC CASSPRGGIPNYGYTF
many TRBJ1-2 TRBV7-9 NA TGTGCCAGCAGATCCACAGACAGGCCCGGCCGGTCAGATGGCTACACCTTC CASRSTDRPGRSDGYTF
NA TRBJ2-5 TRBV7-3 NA TGTGCCAGCAGCCCAAACCCAGGGATTGGAGAGACCCAGTACTTC CASSPNPGIGETQYF
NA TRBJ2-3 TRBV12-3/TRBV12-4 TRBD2 TGTGCCAGCAGTTTCCTGACTAGCGGGGGGAGTGATGGCACAGATACGCAGTATTTT CASSFLTSGGSDGTDTQYF
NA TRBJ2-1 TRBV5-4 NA TGTGCCAGCAGCTTGGCCGAGGTTCACAATGAGCAGTTCTTC CASSLAEVHNEQFF
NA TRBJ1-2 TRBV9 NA TGTGCCAGCAGCAGCTCAGTGGGCTACACCTTC CASSSSVGYTF
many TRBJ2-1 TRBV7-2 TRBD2 TGTGCCAGCAGACTAGCGGGGGGGCCGAACAATGAGCAGTTCTTC CASRLAGGPNNEQFF
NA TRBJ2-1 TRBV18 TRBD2 TGTGCCAGCTCACTCACGAACCGGGGGGGAGACAATGAGCAGTTCTTC CASSLTNRGGDNEQFF
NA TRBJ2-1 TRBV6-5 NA TGTGCCAGCAGTTACTCGGCGAACAATGAGCAGTTCTTC CASSYSANNEQFF
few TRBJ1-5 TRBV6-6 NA TGTGCCAGCAGAGGAGGGGGAGATCAGCCCCAGCATTTT CASRGGGDQPQHF
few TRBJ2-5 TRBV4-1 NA TGCGCCAGCAGCCATATAGAACAGGGAGGGCAAGAGACCCAGTACTTC CASSHIEQGGQETQYF
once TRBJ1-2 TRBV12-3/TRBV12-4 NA TGTGCCAGCAGTTTCATTGGGGGAAAATCTACTAACTATGGCTACACCTTC CASSFIGGKSTNYGYTF
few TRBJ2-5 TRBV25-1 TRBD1 TGTGCCAGCAGTCAATCCCTTGGGACAGGAGTGTACCAAGAGACCCAGTACTTC CASSQSLGTGVYQETQYF
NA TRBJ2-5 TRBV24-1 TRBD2 TGTGCCACCAGCGGAGCGGGGGGGGAAGAGACCCAGTACTTC CATSGAGGEETQYF
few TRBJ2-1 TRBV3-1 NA TGTGCCAGCAGCCCCCACCTCCATGAGCAGTTCTTC CASSPHLHEQFF